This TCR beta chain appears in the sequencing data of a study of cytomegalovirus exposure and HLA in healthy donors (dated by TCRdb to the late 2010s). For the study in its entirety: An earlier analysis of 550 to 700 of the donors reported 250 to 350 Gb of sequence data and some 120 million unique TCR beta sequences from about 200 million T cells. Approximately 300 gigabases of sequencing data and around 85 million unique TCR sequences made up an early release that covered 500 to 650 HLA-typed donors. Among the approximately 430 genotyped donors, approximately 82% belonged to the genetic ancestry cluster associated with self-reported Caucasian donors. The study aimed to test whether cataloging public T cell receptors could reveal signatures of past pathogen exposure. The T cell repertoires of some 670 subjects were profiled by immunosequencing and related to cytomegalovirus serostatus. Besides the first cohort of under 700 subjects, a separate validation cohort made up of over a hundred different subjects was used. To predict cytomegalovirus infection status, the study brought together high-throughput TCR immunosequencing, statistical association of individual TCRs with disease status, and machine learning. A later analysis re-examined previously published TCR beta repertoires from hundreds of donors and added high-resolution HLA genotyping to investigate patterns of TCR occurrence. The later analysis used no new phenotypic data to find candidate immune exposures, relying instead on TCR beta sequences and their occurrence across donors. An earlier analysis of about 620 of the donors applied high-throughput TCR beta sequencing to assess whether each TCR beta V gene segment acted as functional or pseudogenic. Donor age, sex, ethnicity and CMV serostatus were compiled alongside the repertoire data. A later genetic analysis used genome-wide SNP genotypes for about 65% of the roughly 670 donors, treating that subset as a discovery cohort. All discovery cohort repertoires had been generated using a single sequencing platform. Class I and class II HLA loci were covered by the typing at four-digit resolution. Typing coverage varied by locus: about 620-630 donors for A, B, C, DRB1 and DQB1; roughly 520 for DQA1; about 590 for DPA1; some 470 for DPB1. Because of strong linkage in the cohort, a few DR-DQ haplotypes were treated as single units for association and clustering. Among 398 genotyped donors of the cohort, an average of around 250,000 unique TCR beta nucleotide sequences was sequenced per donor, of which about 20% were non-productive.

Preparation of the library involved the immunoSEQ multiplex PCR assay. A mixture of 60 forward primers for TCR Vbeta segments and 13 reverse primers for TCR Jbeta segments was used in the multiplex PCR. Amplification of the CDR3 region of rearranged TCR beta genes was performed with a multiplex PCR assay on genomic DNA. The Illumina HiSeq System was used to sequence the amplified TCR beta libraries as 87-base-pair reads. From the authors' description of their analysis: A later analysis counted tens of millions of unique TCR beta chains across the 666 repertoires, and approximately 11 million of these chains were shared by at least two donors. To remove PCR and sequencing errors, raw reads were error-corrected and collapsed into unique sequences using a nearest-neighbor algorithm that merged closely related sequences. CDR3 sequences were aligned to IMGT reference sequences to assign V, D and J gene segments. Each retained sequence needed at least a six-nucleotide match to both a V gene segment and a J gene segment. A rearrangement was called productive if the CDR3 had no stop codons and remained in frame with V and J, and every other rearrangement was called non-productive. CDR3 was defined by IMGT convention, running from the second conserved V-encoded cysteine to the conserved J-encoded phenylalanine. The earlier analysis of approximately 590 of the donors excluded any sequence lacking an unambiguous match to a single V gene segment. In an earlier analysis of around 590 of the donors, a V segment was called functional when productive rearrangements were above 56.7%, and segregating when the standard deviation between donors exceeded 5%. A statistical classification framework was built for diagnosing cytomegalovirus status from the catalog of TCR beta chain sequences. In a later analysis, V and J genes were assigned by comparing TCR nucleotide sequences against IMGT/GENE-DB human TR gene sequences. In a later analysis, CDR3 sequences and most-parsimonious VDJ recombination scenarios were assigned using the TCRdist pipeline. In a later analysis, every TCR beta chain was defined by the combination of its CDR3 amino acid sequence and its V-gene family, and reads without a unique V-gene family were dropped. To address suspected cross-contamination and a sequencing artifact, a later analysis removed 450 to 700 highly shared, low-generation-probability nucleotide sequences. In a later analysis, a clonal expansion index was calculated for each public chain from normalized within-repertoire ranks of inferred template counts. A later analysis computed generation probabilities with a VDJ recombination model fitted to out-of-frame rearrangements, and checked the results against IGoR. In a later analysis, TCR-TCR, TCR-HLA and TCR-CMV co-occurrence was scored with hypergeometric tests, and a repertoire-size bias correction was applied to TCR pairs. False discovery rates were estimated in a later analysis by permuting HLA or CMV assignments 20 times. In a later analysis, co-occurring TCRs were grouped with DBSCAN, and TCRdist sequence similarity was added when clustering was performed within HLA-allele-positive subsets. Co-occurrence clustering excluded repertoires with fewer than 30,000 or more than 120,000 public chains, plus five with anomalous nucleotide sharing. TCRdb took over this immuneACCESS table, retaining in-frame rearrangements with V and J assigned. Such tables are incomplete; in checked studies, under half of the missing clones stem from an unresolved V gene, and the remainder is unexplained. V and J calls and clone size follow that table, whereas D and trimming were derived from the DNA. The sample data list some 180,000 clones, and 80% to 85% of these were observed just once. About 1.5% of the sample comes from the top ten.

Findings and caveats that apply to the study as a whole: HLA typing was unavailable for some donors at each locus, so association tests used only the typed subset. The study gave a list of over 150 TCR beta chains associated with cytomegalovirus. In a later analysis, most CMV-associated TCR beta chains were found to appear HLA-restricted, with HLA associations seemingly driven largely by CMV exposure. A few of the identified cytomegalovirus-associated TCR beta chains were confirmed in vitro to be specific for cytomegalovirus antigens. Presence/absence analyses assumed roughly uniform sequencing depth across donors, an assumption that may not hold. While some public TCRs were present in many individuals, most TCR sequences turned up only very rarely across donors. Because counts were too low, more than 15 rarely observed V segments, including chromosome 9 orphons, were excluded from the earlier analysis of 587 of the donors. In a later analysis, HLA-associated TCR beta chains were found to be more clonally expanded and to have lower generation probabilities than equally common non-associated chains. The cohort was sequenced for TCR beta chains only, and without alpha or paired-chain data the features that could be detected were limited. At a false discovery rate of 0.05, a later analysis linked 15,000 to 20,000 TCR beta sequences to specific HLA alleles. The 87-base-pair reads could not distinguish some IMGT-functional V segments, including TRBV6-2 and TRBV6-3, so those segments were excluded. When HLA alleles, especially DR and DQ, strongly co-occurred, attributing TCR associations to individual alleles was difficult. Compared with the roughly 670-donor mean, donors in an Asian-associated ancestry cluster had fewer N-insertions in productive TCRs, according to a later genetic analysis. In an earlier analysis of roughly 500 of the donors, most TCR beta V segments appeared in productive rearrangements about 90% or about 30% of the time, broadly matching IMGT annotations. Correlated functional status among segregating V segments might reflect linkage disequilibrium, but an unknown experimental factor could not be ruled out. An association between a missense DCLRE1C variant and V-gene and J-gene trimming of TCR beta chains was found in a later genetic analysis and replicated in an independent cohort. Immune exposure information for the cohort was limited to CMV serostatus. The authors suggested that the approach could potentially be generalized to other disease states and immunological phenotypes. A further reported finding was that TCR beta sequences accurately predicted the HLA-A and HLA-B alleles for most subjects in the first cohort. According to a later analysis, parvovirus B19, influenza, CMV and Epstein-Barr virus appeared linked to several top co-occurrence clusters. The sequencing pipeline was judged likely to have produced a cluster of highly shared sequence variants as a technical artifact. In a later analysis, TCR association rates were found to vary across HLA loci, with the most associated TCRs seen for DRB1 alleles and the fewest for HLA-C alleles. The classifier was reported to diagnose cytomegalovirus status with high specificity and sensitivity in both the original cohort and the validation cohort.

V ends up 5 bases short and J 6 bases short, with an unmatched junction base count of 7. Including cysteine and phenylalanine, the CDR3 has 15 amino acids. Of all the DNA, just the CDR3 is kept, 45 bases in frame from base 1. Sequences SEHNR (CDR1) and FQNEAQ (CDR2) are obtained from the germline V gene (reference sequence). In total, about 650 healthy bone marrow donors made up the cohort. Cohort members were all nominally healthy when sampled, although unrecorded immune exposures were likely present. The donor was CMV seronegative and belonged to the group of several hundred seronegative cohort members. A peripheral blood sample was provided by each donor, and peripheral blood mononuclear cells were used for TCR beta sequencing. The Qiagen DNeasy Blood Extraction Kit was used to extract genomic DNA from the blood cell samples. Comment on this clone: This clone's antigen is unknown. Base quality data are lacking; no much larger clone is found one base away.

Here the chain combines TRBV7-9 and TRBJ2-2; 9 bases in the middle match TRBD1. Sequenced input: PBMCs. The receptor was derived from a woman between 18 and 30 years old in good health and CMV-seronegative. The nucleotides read TGTGCCAGCAGCCCGGGACAGGGAGGACCCGGGGAGCTGTTTTTT. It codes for CASSPGQGGPGELFF.